This TCR beta chain appears in the sequencing data of a study of T cell responses to AZD1222 COVID-19 vaccine. Study-level results: Spike-specific TCRs gained breadth and depth after people received two AZD1222 doses. Without day 14 samples, only post-peak T cell repertoires were studied. Vaccine-related CD4 TCRs covered spike, predominating at 160-218 and 743-854.

The method was immunoSEQ multiplex PCR; TCRdb's version includes in-frame clones alone and lacks a portion of them. The sample lists 75,000 to 85,000 clones; 60% to 85% were seen once. The germline V gene encodes CDR1 MNHEY and CDR2 SVGAGI. Trimming removed 6 bases from V and 2 bases from J; junction bases left unmatched: 5. The CDR3 runs to 15 residues. Notes on this clone: Its antigen is unidentified.

The gene calls are TRBV6-5 and TRBJ1-5; 9 bases agree with TRBD1. The sequence was obtained from an adult who received the MenACWY meningococcal vaccine as a control. The sequencing used peripheral blood, collected 28 days after the second dose of the MenACWY control vaccine. The CDR3 here is CASRARTGGNQPQHF. The CDR3 region has the DNA TGTGCCAGCAGAGCCAGGACAGGGGGCAATCAGCCCCAGCATTTT.